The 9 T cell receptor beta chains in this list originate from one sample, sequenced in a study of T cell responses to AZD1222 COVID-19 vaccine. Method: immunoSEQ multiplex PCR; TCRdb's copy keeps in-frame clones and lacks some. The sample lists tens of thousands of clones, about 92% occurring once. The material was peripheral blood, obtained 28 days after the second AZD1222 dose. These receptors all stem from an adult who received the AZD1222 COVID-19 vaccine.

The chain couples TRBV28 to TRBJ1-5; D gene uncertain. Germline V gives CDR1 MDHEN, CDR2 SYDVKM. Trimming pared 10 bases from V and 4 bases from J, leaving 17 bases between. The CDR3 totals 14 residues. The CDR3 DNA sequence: TGTGCCAACTGGCGAGAAAGGATAAATCAGCCCCAGCATTTT. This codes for CANWRERINQPQHF.

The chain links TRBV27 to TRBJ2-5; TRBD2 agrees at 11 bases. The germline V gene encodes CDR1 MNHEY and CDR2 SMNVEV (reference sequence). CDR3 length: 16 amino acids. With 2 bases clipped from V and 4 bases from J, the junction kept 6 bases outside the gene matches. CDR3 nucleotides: TGTGCCAGCAGTTTAACTAGCGGGAGAGGGGTAGAGACCCAGTACTTC. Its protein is CASSLTSGRGVETQYF.

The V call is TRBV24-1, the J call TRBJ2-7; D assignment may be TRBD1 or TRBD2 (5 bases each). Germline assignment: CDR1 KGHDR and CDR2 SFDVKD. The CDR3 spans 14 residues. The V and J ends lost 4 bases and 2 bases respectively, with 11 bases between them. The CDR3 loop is CATSETGRPYEQYF. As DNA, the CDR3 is TGTGCCACCAGTGAAACGGGACGGCCCTACGAGCAGTACTTC.

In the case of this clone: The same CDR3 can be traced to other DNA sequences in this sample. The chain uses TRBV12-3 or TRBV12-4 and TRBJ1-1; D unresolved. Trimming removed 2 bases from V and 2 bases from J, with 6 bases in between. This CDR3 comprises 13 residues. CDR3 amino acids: CASSLSANTEAFF. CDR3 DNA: TGTGCCAGCAGTTTATCAGCCAACACTGAAGCTTTCTTT.

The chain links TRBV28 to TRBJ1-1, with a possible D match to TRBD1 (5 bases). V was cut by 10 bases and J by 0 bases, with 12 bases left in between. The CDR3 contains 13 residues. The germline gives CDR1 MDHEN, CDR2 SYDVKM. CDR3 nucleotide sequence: TGTGCCACCAGAGGGACCATGAACACTGAAGCTTTCTTT. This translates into CATRGTMNTEAFF. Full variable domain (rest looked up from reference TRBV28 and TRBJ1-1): DVKVTQSSRYLVKRTGEKVFLECVQDMDHENMFWYRQDPGLGLRLIYFSYDVKMKEKGDIPEGYSVSREKKERFSLILESASTNQTSMYLCATRGTMNTEAFFGQGTRLTVV.

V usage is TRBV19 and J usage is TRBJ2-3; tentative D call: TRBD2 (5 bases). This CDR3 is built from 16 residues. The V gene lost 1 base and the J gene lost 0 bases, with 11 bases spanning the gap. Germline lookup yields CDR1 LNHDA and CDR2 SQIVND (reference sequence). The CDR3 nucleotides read TGTGCCAGTAGTATAGCCTTAGCGAGTAGCACAGATACGCAGTATTTT. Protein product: CASSIALASSTDTQYF.

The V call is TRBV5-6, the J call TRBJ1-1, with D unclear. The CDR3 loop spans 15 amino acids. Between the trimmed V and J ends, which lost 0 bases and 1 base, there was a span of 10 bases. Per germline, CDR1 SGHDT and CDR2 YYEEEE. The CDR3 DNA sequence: TGTGCCAGCAGCTTGGTTGGGGTGGGGAACACTGAAGCTTTCTTT. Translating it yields CASSLVGVGNTEAFF.

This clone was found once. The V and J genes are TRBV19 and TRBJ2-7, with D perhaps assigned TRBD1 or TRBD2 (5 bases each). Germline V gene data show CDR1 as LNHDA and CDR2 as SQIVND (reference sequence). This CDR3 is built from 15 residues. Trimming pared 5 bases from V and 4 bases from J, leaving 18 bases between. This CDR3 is CASSAGARGLYEQYF. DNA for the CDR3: TGTGCCAGTAGTGCCGGGGCTAGGGGTTTATACGAGCAGTACTTC.

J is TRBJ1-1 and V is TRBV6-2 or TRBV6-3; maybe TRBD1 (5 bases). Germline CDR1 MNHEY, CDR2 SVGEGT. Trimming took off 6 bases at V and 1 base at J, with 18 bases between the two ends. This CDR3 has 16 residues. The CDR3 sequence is CASSAGPSAGNTEAFF. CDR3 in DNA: TGTGCCAGCAGCGCGGGACCCTCGGCGGGGAACACTGAAGCTTTCTTT.